The 12 T cell receptor beta chains in this list originate from one sample, sequenced in a study of radiation and T cells in renal cell carcinoma. Indicated time point: baseline pretreatment blood. Treatment meaning: 15 Gy SBRT to primary tumor, nephrectomy 4 weeks later. The table came from immunoSEQ multiplex PCR; TCRdb's copy has only in-frame clones and leaves some out. The table lists about 150,000 clones, around nine tenths of them singletons. This sample comprised blood, obtained from a patient whose treatment included radiotherapy and nephrectomy. The receptor set was obtained from a woman in her forties or fifties with renal cell carcinoma.

This clone has a single count. The gene calls are TRBV5-4 and TRBJ2-5, with D uncertain. Germline V gene lookup returns CDR1 SGHNT and CDR2 YYREEE (reference sequence). The ends were cut back, 0 bases at V and 3 bases at J, with 15 bases in the middle. This CDR3 has 16 residues. CDR3 nucleotides: TGTGCCAGCAGCTTGGCCCATAAGACCGTGAAAGAGACCCAGTACTTC. The encoded protein is CASSLAHKTVKETQYF.

The chain couples TRBV5-1 to TRBJ2-5; D may correspond to TRBD1 or TRBD2 (5 bases each). The CDR3 consists of 15 residues. Germline V CDR1 and CDR2: SGHRS, YFSETQ. Trimming pared 2 bases from V and 5 bases from J, leaving 16 bases between. CDR3 in amino acids: CASSFGTPVGETQYF. The CDR3 DNA follows: TGCGCCAGCAGCTTCGGGACCCCAGTCGGGGAGACCCAGTACTTC. Complete variable domain (other parts from reference TRBV5-1 and TRBJ2-5): KAGVTQTPRYLIKTRGQQVTLSCSPISGHRSVSWYQQTPGQGLQFLFEYFSETQRNKGNFPGRFSGRQFSNSRSEMNVSTLELGDSALYLCASSFGTPVGETQYFGPGTRLLVL.

The chain recombines TRBV5-1 with TRBJ1-4, with D tentatively TRBD1 (6 bases). Germline CDR1 reads SGHRS; CDR2 reads YFSETQ. The CDR3 extends over 16 amino acids. Trimming took 6 bases from V and 4 from J, leaving 19 bases between them. The DNA of the CDR3 is TGCGCCAGCAAAAGGGGGTCAGAATTGATTAATGAAAAACTGTTTTTT. Translation: CASKRGSELINEKLFF.

The chain is built from TRBV2 and TRBJ1-4; D is undetermined. Deletions cut 6 bases from V and 0 bases from J, with 11 bases between. Germline V CDR1 and CDR2: SNHLY, FYNNEI. The CDR3 loop spans 15 amino acids. CDR3 amino acids: CASSPELATNEKLFF. In DNA form, the CDR3 reads TGTGCCAGCAGCCCCGAGTTAGCAACTAATGAAAAACTGTTTTTT.

The chain employs TRBV9 and TRBJ2-7; perhaps TRBD1 as D (6 bases). The ends were cut back, 0 bases at V and 3 bases at J, with 13 bases in the middle. The CDR3 extends over 15 amino acids. The germline CDR1 and CDR2 sequences are SGDLS and YYNGEE. The CDR3 bases are TGTGCCAGCAGCGTAGGGGGGCCTACTAACTACGAGCAGTACTTC. This encodes CASSVGGPTNYEQYF.

V usage is TRBV7-8 and J usage is TRBJ2-1; maybe TRBD1 (6 bases). Germline V gene data show CDR1 as SGHVS and CDR2 as FQNEAQ. The V and J ends lost 6 bases and 2 bases respectively, with 23 bases between them. CDR3 length: 18 amino acids. The CDR3 region has the DNA TGTGCCAGCAGAAATCAACGGGGCAGGGGATCCCCCTACAATGAGCAGTTCTTC. Its translation is CASRNQRGRGSPYNEQFF.

This chain links TRBV7-3 with TRBJ2-3; a possible D gene is TRBD1 (5 bases). The CDR3 covers 13 residues. V was cut by 2 bases and J by 4 bases, with 7 bases left in between. The germline V gene encodes CDR1 SGHTA and CDR2 FQGTGA. CDR3 in amino acids: CASSLSGPDTQYF. DNA of the CDR3: TGTGCCAGCAGCTTATCAGGGCCAGATACGCAGTATTTT.

The V and J genes are TRBV29-1 and TRBJ1-2; no reliable D call. With 3 bases removed from V and 4 bases from J, the gap between germline ends came to 6 bases. This CDR3 comprises 11 residues. Germline-derived CDR1 and CDR2 are SQVTM and ANQGSEA. In DNA form, the CDR3 reads TGCAGCGTTGAGTACAGCTATGGCTACACCTTC. Protein product: CSVEYSYGYTF. The full variable domain, with the rest looked up from reference TRBV29-1 and TRBJ1-2, is SAVISQKPSRDICQRGTSLTIQCQVDSQVTMMFWYRQQPGQSLTLIATANQGSEATYESGFVIDKFPISRPNLTFSTLTVSNMSPEDSSIYLCSVEYSYGYTFGSGTRLTVV.

The V call is TRBV19, the J call TRBJ1-5, with D possibly TRBD1 on 6 matching bases. The CDR3 loop spans 15 amino acids. The germline V gene encodes CDR1 LNHDA and CDR2 SQIVND (reference sequence). V lost 1 base, J lost 4 bases, and 11 bases lay in between. The CDR3 nucleotides read TGTGCCAGTAGTATAGGGGGCAGGGGAAATCAGCCCCAGCATTTT. Encoded protein: CASSIGGRGNQPQHF.

V usage is TRBV2 and J usage is TRBJ2-3, with 7 positions matching TRBD2. After removal of 6 bases from V and 5 bases from J, the junction contained 8 bases not matched to a gene. The CDR3 has 14 amino acids. Germline values: CDR1 SNHLY, CDR2 FYNNEI. The CDR3 reads CASSAGVEGDTQYF. CDR3 sequence (DNA): TGTGCCAGCAGCGCGGGGGTGGAAGGAGATACGCAGTATTTT.

The gene calls are TRBV7-8 and TRBJ1-1; D may be TRBD1 (6 bases). CDR1 is SGHVS and CDR2 is FQNEAQ in the germline V gene. The CDR3 consists of 15 residues. V shed 1 base and J shed 0 bases, with 9 bases lying between them. DNA of the CDR3: TGTGCCAGCAGCTTAGTTGGACAGTTGAACACTGAAGCTTTCTTT. Protein sequence: CASSLVGQLNTEAFF. Drawing the rest from reference TRBV7-8 and TRBJ1-1, the complete variable domain is GAGVSQSPRYKVAKRGQDVALRCDPISGHVSLFWYQQALGQGPEFLTYFQNEAQLDKSGLPSDRFFAERPEGSVSTLKIQRTQQEDSAVYLCASSLVGQLNTEAFFGQGTRLTVV.

The chain links TRBV6-1 to TRBJ2-6; tentative D call: TRBD1 (6 bases). The CDR3 is made up of 17 amino acids. Germline V gives CDR1 MNHNS, CDR2 SASEGT. V shed 3 bases and J shed 0 bases, with 12 bases lying between them. The CDR3, as DNA: TGTGCCAGCAGTGAGAGGACAGCTAGCTCTGGGGCCAACGTCCTGACTTTC. Amino acids: CASSERTASSGANVLTF.